This TCR beta chain was recorded in a study of cytomegalovirus exposure and HLA in healthy donors. Study-wide findings and caveats: It was around 160 TCR beta chains that were listed as cytomegalovirus-associated. Under in vitro conditions, three CMV-associated chains were confirmed as specific for CMV antigens. According to reports, the classifier identified cytomegalovirus status with high specificity and sensitivity.

The donors formed part of the approximately 120-subject validation cohort, distinct from the roughly 600-subject first cohort. Points on this clone: The antigen is undetermined.

Assay used: immunoSEQ multiplex PCR; TCRdb lists only in-frame clones, some missing. The top ten hold around 2.6% of the sample, which has hundreds of thousands of clones, around nine tenths seen once. Unmatched junction bases numbered 6, after V lost 3 bases and J lost 3 bases. The CDR3 loop spans 14 amino acids. Germline CDR1 is GTSNPN and CDR2 is SVGIG (reference sequence). Sample: PBMCs. The origin of this receptor is a man younger than 35 in good health and CMV-seronegative. This chain connects TRBV30 to TRBJ2-3; 7 bases are shared with TRBD2. CDR3 nucleotides: TGTGCCTGGAGCCGCGGGAGAAGTACAGATACGCAGTATTTT. It translates to CAWSRGRSTDTQYF.